A selection of T cell receptor beta chains follows, all from one sample in a study of T-cell memory formation after mild COVID-19. A single record per CDR3 protein comes from TCRdb applying MiXCR to the 5' RACE reads. The table records 140,000 or so distinct CDR3 sequences, under 7% of them present only once. Sequenced: PBMCs or a T cell subset sorted from them (not recorded which). All receptors come from an adult woman who had mild COVID-19 (a few samples of this study predate the infection). Cell type and time point are not known. Each CDR3 is given without its conserved first and last residue. Fields, in order: V gene, J gene, CDR3 protein.

V: TRBV6-1
J: TRBJ1-1
CDR3: ASSDWTGPATEAF

V: TRBV12-3/TRBV12-4
J: TRBJ2-7
CDR3: ASSSGTSGRTQQY

V: TRBV5-6
J: TRBJ1-1
CDR3: ASSFPGTGVWDTEAF

V: TRBV7-9
J: TRBJ1-1
CDR3: ASSYRGGSLSTEAF

V: TRBV3-1
J: TRBJ1-2
CDR3: ASSPYLGGVYGYT

V: TRBV11-3
J: TRBJ1-2
CDR3: ASSYGWARGGYT

V: TRBV7-2
J: TRBJ1-2
CDR3: ASSFDRAYGYT

V: TRBV7-6
J: TRBJ2-1
CDR3: ASSSVGGGTYNEQF

V: TRBV11-2
J: TRBJ2-7
CDR3: ASSLGTELYEQY

V: TRBV29-1
J: TRBJ2-2
CDR3: SASAGGELF

V: TRBV6-5
J: TRBJ2-3
CDR3: ASSSRGSPTDTQY

V: TRBV7-3
J: TRBJ2-2
CDR3: ASSLYRNTGELF

V: TRBV12-3/TRBV12-4
J: TRBJ1-2
CDR3: ASSLARTGGTYGYT

V: TRBV10-3
J: TRBJ1-1
CDR3: AISGTRDTEAF

V: TRBV7-2
J: TRBJ2-3
CDR3: ASSTIPEKYGNTQY

V: TRBV9
J: TRBJ2-1
CDR3: ASSVVSGTGSSRQF

V: TRBV4-1
J: TRBJ2-7
CDR3: ASSQPRGYEQY

V: TRBV5-6
J: TRBJ2-3
CDR3: ASSLRETYTQY

V: TRBV15
J: TRBJ2-4
CDR3: ATSRDPPLELAKNIQY

V: TRBV5-1
J: TRBJ1-5
CDR3: ASSLDGGGNQPQH

V: TRBV5-6
J: TRBJ2-7
CDR3: ASSLSGTSYEQY

V: TRBV10-3
J: TRBJ2-7
CDR3: AITRDITYEQY

V: TRBV24-1
J: TRBJ2-5
CDR3: ATSDRRQGAYQETQY

V: TRBV2
J: TRBJ1-1
CDR3: ASLPGQPMNTEAF

V: TRBV20-1
J: TRBJ2-6
CDR3: SARGRVGANVLT

V: TRBV18
J: TRBJ1-5
CDR3: ASSKGAGGNQPQH

V: TRBV20-1
J: TRBJ2-1
CDR3: SARVKEGGGSYNEQF

V: TRBV20-1
J: TRBJ2-3
CDR3: SAHRDYSTDTQY

V: TRBV7-6
J: TRBJ2-2
CDR3: ASSPRWGAGELF

V: TRBV4-3
J: TRBJ2-5
CDR3: ASSQELAASGETQY

V: TRBV24-1
J: TRBJ2-1
CDR3: ATSGGTGGNNEQF